This record concerns one T cell receptor (beta chain) sequence. The target antigen is unknown. Arm-PCR of CDR3 regions and iRepertoire HTBI primers were the basis on which TCR beta libraries were built. TCRdb ran MiXCR on the multiplex PCR reads and lists one entry per CDR3 protein. The sample lists about 460,000 distinct CDR3 sequences; 14% were seen once. This specimen belongs to a study of regulatory T cells in long-lasting Graves disease. Germline lookup yields CDR1 SNHLY and CDR2 FYNNEI. The CDR3 spans 16 residues. V lost 6 bases and J 2 bases, leaving 16 bases between the germline ends. General study findings and limits: It was in persistent disease that TRBV28, TRBJ1-2 and TRBJ2-5 were favored.

Documented time point: newly diagnosed GD, antithyroid drugs for less than 3 months. The TCR library was made from RNA that had been extracted from PBMCs in TRIzol. A volume of about 9 milliliters of peripheral blood was collected in EDTA tubes. The same sample was also studied in work on T cells in Graves' hyperthyroidism and ophthalmopathy. That study adds: The HTBI primer set served for first-round RT-PCR of the TCR CDR3. The model's output predicted ophthalmopathy at a median of 6.5 months prior to onset.

The sequenced sample was peripheral blood mononuclear cells (PBMCs), obtained at new diagnosis, from a patient treated with antithyroid drugs. This clonotype was sampled from a woman aged 50 to 60 with Graves disease. The chain carries TRBV2 and TRBJ2-2, with D maybe TRBD1 (6 bases). DNA for the CDR3: TGTGCCAGCAGAGGGTTGTTACAGGGCAACACCGGGGAGCTGTTTTTT. It specifies CASRGLLQGNTGELFF.